This TCR beta chain was identified in a study of shared clonotypes between healthy human individuals (TCRdb year 2020). For context, the study as a whole: A few men and two women, aged 18 to 49 years, made up the cohort. Blood TCR repertoires of five healthy adults were deeply sequenced to estimate repertoire size and the extent of clonotype sharing between individuals. To increase sequencing depth and limit assay-specific biases, different laboratories used diverse techniques to prepare libraries and sequence TCR repertoires. Each donor's leukapheresis produced roughly between roughly 0.94 and 9.5 billion PBMCs. For each donor, three plates each were used for CD4 naive and CD4 memory, two plates were used for CD8 naive, and one plate was used for CD8 memory. Overall results and qualifications from the work: Rarefaction of sorted-subset datasets indicated incomplete sequencing despite the large sequencing depth. The genetic and exposure-history diversity represented was limited by the small number of donors. Pairwise subsampling indicated that sequencing depth was expected to affect the degree of clonotype sharing among donors. Naive subsets generally had larger estimated clonotype richness than memory subsets. Sampling was restricted to blood, and TCR repertoires in tissues likely differ from the TCR repertoires found in blood. Across a few donors, approximately 4.9% of naive CD4, approximately 3.6% of naive CD8, under 2.5% of memory CD4, and under 0.45% of memory CD8 clonotypes were shared. Higher generation probabilities were observed for clonotypes shared by all four sorted-subset donors than for non-shared clonotypes.

TCR CDR3 regions were amplified from genomic DNA by multiplex PCR using the deep immunoSEQ assay. For each cell subset, the extracted genomic DNA was distributed evenly across all wells of several immunoSEQ 96-well plates, and each plate served as one replicate. For sorted subsets, roughly 190 ng of genomic DNA, equivalent to some 33,000 T cell genomes, went into each replicate PCR. Purified libraries were quantified with a Qubit 3.0 fluorometer, sized on a Bioanalyzer 2100, and re-quantified with the KAPA Library Quantification kit. Every immunoSEQ 96-well plate was sequenced on a separate single-read 150-cycle Illumina NextSeq 550 flow cell. The paper's data handling went like this. Because the immunoSEQ output included only junctional sequences and no quality scores, the filtering could not be the same as the filtering used for full-length reads. Sequences were annotated with PyIR, a Python wrapper for IgBLAST v1.9, using IMGT germline references to assign V/J genes and CDR3. Reads with weak V/J assignments (E-value above 1e-6), missing CDR3, stop codons, out-of-frame junctions, or ambiguous translated residues were removed. V3J clonotypes were defined by identical inferred V gene, J gene, and CDR3 amino acid sequence. The percentage overlap between two repertoires was calculated by dividing the number of shared unique clonotypes by the size of the smaller repertoire. RTK rarefaction, the Chao1 estimator, and Recon v2.1 estimates of unobserved clonotypes were used to assess repertoire richness. Generation probabilities for all TCRbeta clonotypes obtained by the gDNA method from a few donors were computed using OLGA. Drawn from immuneACCESS, this table holds only the in-frame rearrangements with V and J called that TCRdb kept. Clones are partly lost; checked studies trace under half to an unresolved V gene and leave the rest unexplained. Clone size and the V and J calls come from that table; the DNA yielded D and trimming. The sample contains some 1,100,000 clones, about 80% of them found a single time. Under 0.65% of the sample lies in the top ten.

Notes on this clone: Its antigen is unknown. Base qualities are not recorded, but no much larger clone differs from it by a single base.

Donors were healthy HIV-negative adults with no recently reported acute infections or vaccinations. All donors were Caucasian adults living in Nashville, Tennessee, USA. Magnetic negative selection was used to enrich CD4+ T cells, after which naive cells were positively selected on CD45RA and the negative fraction became the memory subset. Blood was collected by leukapheresis, and PBMCs were isolated by Ficoll-Histopaque density gradient centrifugation and then cryopreserved in liquid nitrogen vapor phase. Analytical flow cytometry was used to check the purity and quantity of every magnetically sorted T cell population. From each sorted fraction, genomic DNA was isolated and quantified by UV absorbance on a Nanodrop 2000c. CDR1 and CDR2, per the germline V gene, are SGHNT and YENEEA. V is clipped by 1 base and J by 2 bases, and the sequence between their germline boundaries is 6 bases long. Measured from the cysteine to the phenylalanine, the CDR3 is 14 residues long. The sequence is cut down to CDR3 DNA, 42 bases in frame from base 1.

The sequencing input was memory CD4+ T cells from PBMCs. The sample's cell subset or site, from its label and the paper: CD45RA-negative fraction. This sequence originates from a man between 18 and 29 years old in good health. Some clones in this sample may be carry-over from other donors' samples. This chain joins TRBV11-3 to TRBJ1-3; the D gene is possibly TRBD1, with 5 bases matching. Read as DNA, the sequence is TGTGCCAGCAGCTTAGGGGGCGCTGGAAACACCATATATTTT. Its protein is CASSLGGAGNTIYF.